This T cell receptor beta chain was recovered during a study of T cells after yellow fever vaccination. One entry per CDR3 protein results from TCRdb running MiXCR on the 5' RACE reads. The table includes some 120,000 distinct CDR3 sequences, under 8.5% detected once. Trimming shortened V by 3 bases and J by 5 bases, and 14 bases separated the two germline ends. Germline CDR1 DFQATT, CDR2 SNEGSKA (reference sequence). The CDR3 has 14 amino acids. As regards this clonotype: Its specificity is not known.

Findings and caveats of the study: Highly abundant clonotypes carried over from the bulk population could end up in FACS-sorted repertoires as contaminants. Most clones from primary vaccination resurfaced after the booster (nearly 97% CD4, 70% to 90% CD8).

The receptor was derived from a man between 18 and 29 years old who received the YFV17D yellow fever vaccine. The chain carries TRBV20-1 and TRBJ1-5; tentatively, D is TRBD1 (6 bases). The sample was CD4+ T cells sorted from PBMCs, taken 10 to 11 days after the first yellow fever vaccination. The CDR3 nucleotides read TGCAGTGCTAGCGGGCAGGGGAGCCATCAGCCCCAGCATTTT. Translated, it gives CSASGQGSHQPQHF.